A selection of T cell receptor beta chains follows, all from one sample in a study of Graves' ophthalmopathy and Graves' hyperthyroidism. TCRdb reprocessed the multiplex PCR reads with MiXCR, giving one entry per CDR3 protein. The sample consists of under 800,000 distinct CDR3 sequences, over 20% of them appearing once. Sequencing was performed on peripheral blood. The receptors were gathered from a woman between 18 and 30 years old with stable Graves' hyperthyroidism. Some clones in this sample may be carry-over from other donors' samples. Each CDR3 is given with its conserved first and last residue. Each record gives: D gene, V gene, J gene, clone size, CDR3 protein, CDR3 DNA. The D gene is left open where the match is weak. Size is omitted from some rows. Given values are once, few, many or a class for expanded clones.

>.|TRBV2|TRBJ1-2|many
CASSAWGYGYTF
TGTGCCAGCAGTGCCTGGGGCTATGGCTACACCTTC
>TRBD1|TRBV6-2/TRBV6-3|TRBJ1-1|many
CASTAGQGNTEALF
TGTGCCAGCACCGCCGGACAGGGAAACACTGAAGCTCTCTTT
>.|TRBV20-1|TRBJ2-4|many
CSARETGIAKNIQYF
TGCAGTGCTAGAGAGACGGGAATAGCCAAAAACATTCAGTACTTC
>.|TRBV12-3/TRBV12-4|TRBJ1-1|many
CASSLMRNTEAFF
TGTGCCAGCAGTTTAATGCGGAACACTGAAGCTTTCTTT
>TRBD2|TRBV7-2|TRBJ2-4|many
CASSLAGGGRLNIQYF
TGTGCCAGCAGCTTAGCGGGAGGCGGGAGACTAAACATTCAGTACTTC
>TRBD2|TRBV5-1|TRBJ2-7|few
CASPMGAGVCWEQYF
TGCGCCAGCCCCATGGGAGCGGGAGTCTGTTGGGAGCAGTACTTC
>.|TRBV6-1|TRBJ1-1|many
CATEEVAPPEAFF
TGTGCCACTGAGGAGGTTGCCCCCCCTGAAGCTTTCTTT
>.|TRBV12-3/TRBV12-4|TRBJ2-2|many
CASSSGSGELFF
TGTGCCAGCAGTTCGGGGTCCGGGGAGCTGTTTTTT
>.|TRBV9|TRBJ1-1|many
CASSVGLAGMNTEAFF
TGTGCCAGCAGCGTAGGTCTAGCAGGAATGAACACTGAAGCTTTCTTT
>.|TRBV6-1|TRBJ2-2|few
CASSDGVRVGELFF
TGTGCCAGCTCGGACGGGGTGCGAGTTGGGGAGCTGTTTTTT
>TRBD2|TRBV9|TRBJ2-7|many
CASSVSGSWYEQYF
TGTGCCAGCAGCGTTAGCGGGAGTTGGTACGAGCAGTACTTC
>TRBD1|TRBV12-5|TRBJ2-2|.
CASGLGTGQGPGELFF
TGTGCTAGTGGTTTGGGGACGGGACAGGGACCCGGGGAGCTGTTTTTT
>TRBD2|TRBV20-1|TRBJ2-7|.
CSARTGGEEQYF
TGCAGTGCTCGGACCGGGGGGGAGGAGCAGTACTTC